This T cell receptor beta chain was profiled in a study of cytomegalovirus exposure and HLA in healthy donors. Study-wide points: Evidence from a later analysis indicated that most CMV-associated TCR beta chains looked HLA-restricted. Some V segments (TRBV6-2 and TRBV6-3 among them) were excluded as indistinguishable.

The table lists this clone with a few counts. Its antigen is currently unknown. With 60 Vbeta and 13 Jbeta primers, the PCR was carried out. Generated by immunoSEQ multiplex PCR, the TCRdb table keeps only in-frame clones and is missing some. The table lists 150,000 to 200,000 clones, 60% to 80% of them singletons. With 8 bases clipped from V and 3 bases from J, the junction kept 30 bases outside the gene matches. The CDR3 consists of 21 residues. The germline CDR1 and CDR2 sequences are GTSNPN and SVGIG (reference sequence). The specimen was PBMCs. The chain joins TRBV30 to TRBJ2-1, with 8 bases aligning to TRBD2. The clonotype was recovered from a male donor in good health and CMV-seronegative. Here the CDR3 reads CAASTSSSRGGLPLSYNEQFF. In DNA, the CDR3 is TGTGCCGCGTCGACTTCCTCCTCCCGGGGGGGACTCCCCCTGAGCTACAATGAGCAGTTCTTC.